These T cell receptor beta chains were read from a single sample in a study of T cells in Graves' hyperthyroidism and ophthalmopathy. One entry per CDR3 protein results from TCRdb running MiXCR on the multiplex PCR reads. The sample carries hundreds of thousands of distinct CDR3 sequences, around 39% recorded once. Input material: blood. The receptors shown here come from a man between 18 and 29 years old with Graves' hyperthyroidism. CDR3s include the opening cysteine and the closing phenylalanine or tryptophan. The order of the fields is D gene, V gene, J gene, CDR3 protein. D genes are given only for firm matches.

TRBD1	TRBV5-1	TRBJ1-1	CASSWTGGQEAFF
.	TRBV19	TRBJ1-1	CASRNGVMNTEAFF
.	TRBV4-1	TRBJ1-5	CASSQDRYRVASNQPQHF
.	TRBV10-3	TRBJ2-6	CAIQSSGANVLTF
.	TRBV20-1	TRBJ2-2	CSAPGTSTGELFF
.	TRBV20-1	TRBJ1-3	CSALNINSGNTIYF
.	TRBV7-9	TRBJ1-1	CASNKGVNTEAFF
TRBD1	TRBV5-6	TRBJ1-3	CASSWGPRQGFGNTIYF
TRBD2	TRBV20-1	TRBJ2-7	CSAPRTSGNEQYF
.	TRBV5-5	TRBJ1-5	CASSQGGGVSNQPQHF
.	TRBV29-1	TRBJ1-1	CSVGDGVLMMNTEAFF
TRBD1	TRBV7-9	TRBJ1-3	CASSLERQGSSGNTIYF
.	TRBV13	TRBJ1-3	CASSLSEGNTIYF
TRBD1	TRBV5-1	TRBJ1-2	CASSASWTGEDDTF
TRBD2	TRBV2	TRBJ2-2	CASTPVASGNGELFF
.	TRBV9	TRBJ1-5	CASSPGQISNQPQHF
TRBD1	TRBV7-9	TRBJ2-7	CASSSGTGEQHF
.	TRBV28	TRBJ2-5	CASSDLSMTGETQYF
.	TRBV5-6	TRBJ2-5	CASSLTPGEETQYF
TRBD1	TRBV19	TRBJ1-5	CASSYGGTAQPQHF
.	TRBV7-8	TRBJ2-2	CASSLYGAQGYTEELFF
.	TRBV5-1	TRBJ1-1	CASSFQGSANTEAFF
.	TRBV29-1	TRBJ2-7	CSVVQGNYGYEQYF
TRBD1	TRBV10-3	TRBJ1-1	CAIRAGTGDNTEAFF
.	TRBV7-9	TRBJ1-1	CASSLDLNTEAFF
.	TRBV19	TRBJ1-5	CASSIEQGGNQPQHF